These 12 T cell receptor beta chains share one sample of origin, sequenced in a study of vaccination effects on CD4 cells after COVID-19. Measured with immunoSEQ multiplex PCR; TCRdb has only the in-frame clones, and not every one. The sample carries almost 40,000 clones, more than 75% recorded once. These receptors' targets are unknown. Following 10 days of culture, CD4+ T cells were isolated. The sequencing used CD4+ T cells from PBMCs cultured without peptide, collected before COVID-19 vaccination. These receptors came from a human donor who received a COVID-19 vaccine.

The genes are TRBV27 and TRBJ1-2, with 7 nucleotides matching TRBD1. The CDR3 totals 15 residues. V was pared by 5 bases and J by 0 bases, with 6 bases of the junction left unmatched. Germline-derived CDR1 and CDR2 are MNHEY and SMNVEV (reference sequence). The CDR3, as DNA: TGTGCCAGCAGTAAATCAGGGGGAGCTAACTATGGCTACACCTTC. Translating it yields CASSKSGGANYGYTF.

The V gene is TRBV7-8, the J gene TRBJ1-6; no firm D call. The ends were cut back, 1 base at V and 8 bases at J, with 9 bases in the middle. Looked up from germline, CDR1 is SGHVS and CDR2 is FQNEAQ. The CDR3 consists of 14 residues. The CDR3 is CASSLEVSYSPLHF. The CDR3 DNA reads TGTGCCAGCAGCTTAGAGGTTTCCTATTCACCCCTCCACTTT.

The chain carries TRBV3-1 (or the pseudogene TRBV3-2) and TRBJ1-2; no firm D call. V dropped 0 bases and J dropped 9 bases, with 11 bases sitting between them. In germline, CDR1 is LGHDT, CDR2 YNNKEL (reference sequence). The CDR3 is made up of 13 amino acids. The CDR3 sequence is CASSQDAGKSYTF. CDR3 nucleotide sequence: TGTGCCAGCAGCCAAGATGCGGGGAAGAGCTACACCTTC.

This clone showed up just a few times. The chain joins TRBV12-3 or TRBV12-4 to TRBJ1-4; D may be TRBD1 (5 bases). V was shortened by 6 bases and J by 8 bases, with 13 bases between the two germline ends. The CDR3 is made up of 13 amino acids. In DNA form, the CDR3 reads TGTGCCAGCAGGGTCTGGGGGAGGGAAAAACTGTTTTTT. Its translation is CASRVWGREKLFF.

The V call is TRBV19, the J call TRBJ1-2; tentative D call: TRBD1 (5 bases). This CDR3 spans 15 amino acids. Germline V CDR1 and CDR2: LNHDA, SQIVND (reference sequence). The V end was cut by 3 bases, the J end by 2 bases, with 13 bases between. The DNA for the CDR3 is TGTGCCAGTAGTATCGTTCGGGGGGAAAACTATGGCTACACCTTC. Translated: CASSIVRGENYGYTF. The full variable domain, with the rest looked up from reference TRBV19 and TRBJ1-2, is DGGITQSPKYLFRKEGQNVTLSCEQNLNHDAMYWYRQDPGQGLRLIYYSQIVNDFQKGDIAEGYSVSREKKESFPLTVTSAQKNPTAFYLCASSIVRGENYGYTFGSGTRLTVV.

This chain connects TRBV30 to TRBJ2-3; D is unclear. Trimming shortened V by 7 bases and J by 0 bases, and 20 bases separated the two germline ends. The CDR3 is 16 residues long. The germline V gene encodes CDR1 GTSNPN and CDR2 SVGIG (reference sequence). The CDR3 coding sequence is TGTGCCTCGAACGGTTTCAGGCAAGGCAGCACAGATACGCAGTATTTT. It codes for CASNGFRQGSTDTQYF.

In its sample, this clone was seen once. The chain joins TRBV5-8 to TRBJ2-5; perhaps TRBD2 as D (5 bases). V lost 7 bases and J lost 5, with 6 bases in between. The CDR3 consists of 10 residues. CDR1 and CDR2 from the germline V gene are SGHTS and YDEGEE. CDR3 nucleotide sequence: TGTGCCAGCCCGGGGGAGACCCAGTACTTC. Its translation is CASPGETQYF.

V usage is TRBV5-6 and J usage is TRBJ1-1, with D unresolved. Germline-derived CDR1 and CDR2 are SGHDT and YYEEEE. The V and J ends lost 0 bases and 4 bases respectively, with 10 bases between them. The CDR3 has 14 residues. The CDR3 nucleotides are TGTGCCAGCAGCTTGGTGTGGGAGAGCACTGAAGCTTTCTTT. Translated: CASSLVWESTEAFF.

J is TRBJ2-6 and V is TRBV18; 11 bases fit TRBD1. CDR1 is KGHSH and CDR2 is LQKENI in the germline V gene. Trimming removed 3 bases from V and 4 bases from J; junction bases left unmatched: 11. This CDR3 is 19 amino acids long. The CDR3 loop reads CASSPSRTGGLSGANVLTF. CDR3 nucleotide sequence: TGTGCCAGCTCACCTTCGAGGACAGGGGGCCTCTCGGGGGCCAACGTCCTGACTTTC.

The chain uses TRBV30 and TRBJ2-5, with 10 bases aligning to TRBD2. J gave up 6 bases and V 2 bases, and 3 bases lay outside the gene matches. Looked up from germline, CDR1 is GTSNPN and CDR2 is SVGIG (reference sequence). This CDR3 region has 13 residues. The CDR3 bases are TGTGCCTGGAGTCTTAGCGGGGGGAAGACCCAGTACTTC. Translating it yields CAWSLSGGKTQYF. Complete variable domain (other parts from reference TRBV30 and TRBJ2-5): SQTIHQWPATLVQPVGSPLSLECTVEGTSNPNLYWYRQAAGRGLQLLFYSVGIGQISSEVPQNLSASRPQDRQFILSSKKLLLSDSGFYLCAWSLSGGKTQYFGPGTRLLVL.

This chain connects TRBV6-5 to TRBJ1-1, with D maybe TRBD1 (5 bases). V was trimmed by 6 bases and J by 3 bases, leaving 14 bases between them. The CDR3 covers 14 residues. The germline V gene encodes CDR1 MNHEY and CDR2 SVGAGI. For the CDR3, the DNA is TGTGCCAGCAGACAGAGGGACGGCCACACTGAAGCTTTCTTT. This gives the protein CASRQRDGHTEAFF.

The table lists this clone with a few counts. The chain employs TRBV28 and TRBJ1-4; no clear D gene. The CDR3 loop spans 12 amino acids. The ends were cut back, 2 bases at V and 5 bases at J, with 3 bases in the middle. Germline values: CDR1 MDHEN, CDR2 SYDVKM. The DNA of the CDR3 is TGTGCCAGCAGTTTAAGAAATGAAAAACTGTTTTTT. Translation: CASSLRNEKLFF.